This entry lists 25 T cell receptor beta chains sequenced from one sample in a study of Graves' ophthalmopathy and Graves' hyperthyroidism. Researchers took RNA transcripts and amplified TCR beta CDR3 regions from them. HTBI primers were used in a first-round RT-PCR, which preceded a second-round multiplex PCR. TCRdb fed the multiplex PCR reads into MiXCR, producing one record per CDR3 protein. Here the sample spans more than 1,000,000 distinct CDR3 sequences, roughly two fifths being singletons. Material for sequencing was peripheral blood or thyroid tissue (not recorded which). Receptor source: an adult man with Graves' hyperthyroidism.

In nucleotides, the CDR3 is TGTGCCAGCAGTTTCAAAGCAAACAGGGTGCTCGAGACCCAGTACTTC. Its translation is CASSFKANRVLETQYF. The chain employs TRBV27 and TRBJ2-5; weak D call: TRBD1 (6 bases). CDR1 and CDR2 from the germline V gene are MNHEY and SMNVEV (reference sequence). With 3 bases removed from V and 5 bases from J, the gap between germline ends came to 19 bases. This CDR3 spans 16 amino acids.

This clonotype has more than one count but fewer than ten. The CDR3 here is CASSPRPRETQYF. As DNA, the CDR3 is TGTGCCAGCTCACCCCGCCCGCGGGAGACCCAGTACTTC. The chain couples TRBV18 to TRBJ2-5; D is uncertain. The germline V and J ends were trimmed by 3 bases and 5 bases, with 10 bases remaining between them. CDR3 length equals 13 residues. Germline V CDR1 and CDR2: KGHSH, LQKENI.

On this clonotype itself: A read error may explain this, as a much larger clone is one base away. The rearrangement uses TRBV6-4 and TRBJ2-5; 7 nucleotides match TRBD1. CDR3 size: 13 residues. J gave up 7 bases and V 4 bases, and 6 bases lay outside the gene matches. Germline V lookup: CDR1 MRHNA, CDR2 SNTAGT. CDR3 residues: CASSASGGRTQYF. The CDR3 region has the DNA TGTGCCAGCAGTGCCTCAGGGGGAAGGACCCAGTACTTC.

This clonotype was counted at least ten times. The V and J genes are TRBV29-1 and TRBJ2-7; no firm D call. Trimming took 2 bases from V and 6 from J, leaving 11 bases between them. Germline V gene data show CDR1 as SQVTM and CDR2 as ANQGSEA. The CDR3 contains 12 residues. DNA of the CDR3: TGCAGCGTTGAATTAGAGAATCGCGAGCAGTACTTC. Its protein is CSVELENREQYF.

V is TRBV5-6 and J is TRBJ1-6; 12 bases line up with TRBD1. Germline V CDR1 and CDR2: SGHDT, YYEEEE. This CDR3 region has 16 residues. The J segment lost 7 bases and the V segment lost 3 bases, leaving 5 bases of the junction unmatched. CDR3 loop: CASSYAGTGGNSPLHF. CDR3 bases: TGTGCCAGCAGCTATGCCGGGACAGGGGGCAATTCACCCCTCCACTTT.

The V gene is TRBV7-9, the J gene TRBJ2-5, with 9 positions matching TRBD2. Germline V gene lookup returns CDR1 SEHNR and CDR2 FQNEAQ (reference sequence). The ends lost 6 bases at V and 5 bases at J; junction bases unmatched: 7. The CDR3 has 14 amino acids. CDR3 loop: CASRGRTSEETQYF. The DNA for the CDR3 is TGTGCCAGCAGGGGACGGACTAGCGAGGAGACCCAGTACTTC.

The table lists this clonotype with many counts. The V call is TRBV9, the J call TRBJ2-7; 8 bases agree with TRBD1. V lost 3 bases, J lost 2 bases, and 7 bases stayed unmatched. Germline V gene lookup returns CDR1 SGDLS and CDR2 YYNGEE. The CDR3 contains 15 residues. The CDR3 spells CASSAHGTGAYEQYF. The CDR3 coding sequence is TGTGCCAGCAGCGCCCACGGGACAGGTGCCTACGAGCAGTACTTC.

There are many counts of this clonotype. This rearrangement joins TRBV5-1 to TRBJ2-7, with D maybe TRBD2 (5 bases). Germline CDR1 SGHRS, CDR2 YFSETQ. The CDR3 loop spans 13 amino acids. The ends were cut back, 2 bases at V and 2 bases at J, with 8 bases in the middle. CDR3 in amino acids: CASSFGVAYEQYF. The DNA of the CDR3 is TGCGCCAGCAGCTTCGGGGTAGCCTACGAGCAGTACTTC.

This clonotype came up many times. The germline gene is not matched at one end of the junction; a read error may be the cause. CDR3 in DNA: TGCAGTGCCAGAGAGTTGTGGGGAGCAGAGACCCAGTACTTC. It specifies CSARELWGAETQYF. This rearrangement joins TRBV20-1 to TRBJ2-5; tentative D call: TRBD2 (5 bases). The V gene's germline CDR1 is DFQATT and CDR2 SNEGSKA (reference sequence). The CDR3 runs 14 residues.

The J gene is TRBJ2-5, the V gene TRBV24-1; 13 bases are shared with TRBD2. Germline V lookup: CDR1 KGHDR, CDR2 SFDVKD. The CDR3 length is 18 residues. With V trimmed by 4 bases and J by 2 bases, 9 bases remained unmatched. The DNA for the CDR3 is TGTGCCACCAGTGAACTTGGACTAGCGGGGGAGATTCAAGAGACCCAGTACTTC. This gives the protein CATSELGLAGEIQETQYF.

This clonotype was counted ten times or more. The rearrangement joins TRBV4-1 to TRBJ1-1; possibly TRBD1 for D (5 bases). The CDR3 consists of 17 residues. The germline V and J ends were trimmed by 0 bases and 5 bases, with 19 bases remaining between them. CDR1 and CDR2 from the germline V gene are MGHRA and YSYEKL. Here the CDR3 DNA reads TGCGCCAGCAGCCAAGATGGGTGGCTGAGGGGATGGACTGAAGCTTTCTTT. The encoded protein is CASSQDGWLRGWTEAFF.

This chain uses TRBV7-8 with TRBJ2-5; perhaps D is TRBD1 or TRBD2 (7 bases each). Trimming took 5 bases from V and 9 from J, leaving 13 bases between them. This CDR3 is 12 amino acids long. Germline V CDR1 and CDR2: SGHVS, FQNEAQ. CDR3 region: CASSAPGGAQYF. The CDR3 nucleotides read TGTGCCAGCAGCGCGCCAGGGGGGGCCCAGTACTTC.

This clonotype was counted at least ten times. This chain connects TRBV9 to TRBJ1-6; 7 bases match TRBD1. The CDR3 runs 14 residues. V trimming: 4 bases; J trimming: 9 bases; junction bases outside the gene matches: 7. Germline CDR1 and CDR2: SGDLS and YYNGEE. The CDR3, as DNA: TGTGCCAGCAGCCGCGAGACAGGGTCTTCACCCCTCCACTTT. Translation: CASSRETGSSPLHF.

On this clonotype itself: The germline gene is not matched at one end of the junction; a read error may be the cause. This chain uses TRBV20-1 with TRBJ2-7; no clear D gene. This CDR3 spans 8 amino acids. Per germline, CDR1 DFQATT and CDR2 SNEGSKA (reference sequence). The CDR3 DNA follows: TGCAGTGCTAGAGGGCAGGACTTC. Amino acid sequence: CSARGQDF.

This chain links TRBV6-6 with TRBJ2-6, with TRBD2 as a possible D gene (6 bases). The CDR3 totals 15 residues. Trimming left V 6 bases short and J 1 base short, with 10 bases between. Germline V gene data show CDR1 as MNHNY and CDR2 as SVGAGI (reference sequence). CDR3 protein: CASRELASGANVLTF. In DNA form, the CDR3 reads TGTGCCAGCAGGGAGCTAGCGTCTGGGGCCAACGTCCTGACTTTC.

This clonotype appeared many times. The CDR3 loop is CSVWTDTNEKLFF. Here the CDR3 DNA reads TGCAGCGTGTGGACAGATACTAATGAAAAACTGTTTTTT. The chain joins TRBV29-1 to TRBJ1-4; TRBD1 is a possible D gene (6 bases). Trimming cost V 6 bases and J 2 bases, with 10 bases left between them. CDR1 is SQVTM, CDR2 ANQGSEA, per germline. The CDR3 consists of 13 residues.

This clonotype was counted once. The chain couples TRBV7-9 to TRBJ1-1, with D unresolved. V was clipped by 6 bases and J by 5 bases, with 10 bases between them. Germline V CDR1 and CDR2: SEHNR, FQNEAQ (reference sequence). This CDR3 contains 12 residues. The CDR3 coding sequence is TGTGCCAGCAGGGAGGGCGGGACTGAAGCTTTCTTT. Protein product: CASREGGTEAFF.

This clonotype was counted only a few times. V usage is TRBV5-1 and J usage is TRBJ1-5; 7 bases are a match to TRBD1. CDR3 size: 17 residues. The germline V gene encodes CDR1 SGHRS and CDR2 YFSETQ. Germline trimming cut 4 bases from V and 0 bases from J; bases unmatched to any gene: 10. The CDR3 here is CASSPNFRDSSNQPQHF. The CDR3 DNA sequence: TGCGCCAGCAGCCCCAACTTCCGGGACAGTAGCAATCAGCCCCAGCATTTT. The entire variable domain, with the rest obtained from reference TRBV5-1 and TRBJ1-5, is as follows: KAGVTQTPRYLIKTRGQQVTLSCSPISGHRSVSWYQQTPGQGLQFLFEYFSETQRNKGNFPGRFSGRQFSNSRSEMNVSTLELGDSALYLCASSPNFRDSSNQPQHFGDGTRLSIL.

The chain carries TRBV10-3 and TRBJ1-5, with D tentatively TRBD1 (6 bases). The CDR3 is 14 residues long. CDR1 is ENHRY, CDR2 SYGVKD, per germline. V lost 10 bases, J lost 9 bases, and 22 bases lay in between. CDR3 nucleotide sequence: TGTGCCAGCAGCATTTCGGCGGGGACATCGCCCCAGCATTTT. Protein product: CASSISAGTSPQHF.

This clonotype was seen a few times. The chain recombines TRBV5-1 with TRBJ2-7; perhaps TRBD1 as D (5 bases). Trimming shortened V by 4 bases and J by 7 bases, and 15 bases separated the two germline ends. In germline, CDR1 is SGHRS, CDR2 YFSETQ. The CDR3 spans 13 residues. DNA for the CDR3: TGCGCCAGCAGCGGGTTCAGGGTGGGTGAGCAGTACTTC. It encodes CASSGFRVGEQYF. Variable domain in full (rest from reference TRBV5-1 and TRBJ2-7): KAGVTQTPRYLIKTRGQQVTLSCSPISGHRSVSWYQQTPGQGLQFLFEYFSETQRNKGNFPGRFSGRQFSNSRSEMNVSTLELGDSALYLCASSGFRVGEQYFGPGTRLTVT.

V usage is TRBV6-6 and J usage is TRBJ1-6, with D perhaps TRBD1 (5 bases). The CDR3 is made up of 14 amino acids. Germline CDR1 and CDR2: MNHNY and SVGAGI (reference sequence). Trimming stripped 8 bases from V and 7 bases from J, with 15 bases between. CDR3 in amino acids: CASGLGVGNSPLHF. CDR3 DNA: TGTGCCAGCGGCCTGGGGGTGGGGAATTCACCCCTCCACTTT.

This clonotype was found many times. The genes are TRBV5-6 and TRBJ1-6; TRBD1 agrees at 9 bases. Germline loops: CDR1 SGHDT, CDR2 YYEEEE. The CDR3 sequence is 15 residues long. V was clipped by 3 bases and J by 14 bases; unmatched bases: 12. In nucleotides, the CDR3 is TGTGCCAGCAGCTCCGATGGGACAGGGCGTATAGCCCTCCACTTT. As protein: CASSSDGTGRIALHF.

This clonotype has more than one count but fewer than ten. V usage is TRBV28 and J usage is TRBJ1-5; D remains ambiguous. Trimming cost V 4 bases and J 0 bases, with 13 bases left between them. Germline values: CDR1 MDHEN, CDR2 SYDVKM. CDR3 length equals 16 residues. The CDR3 DNA is TGTGCCAGCAGTTCACCAGGATGGGGTAGCAATCAGCCCCAGCATTTT. Protein sequence: CASSSPGWGSNQPQHF.

Concerning this clonotype itself: One end of the junction does not line up with germline, which may come from a read error. As DNA, the CDR3 is TGTGCCAGCAGCTGGGAGATGGACTCTGGAAACACCATATATTTT. As protein: CASSWEMDSGNTIYF. The chain is built from TRBV5-1 and TRBJ1-3; D is unclear. This CDR3 has 15 amino acids. Germline V gene data show CDR1 as SGHRS and CDR2 as YFSETQ. Complete variable domain (other parts from reference TRBV5-1 and TRBJ1-3): KAGVTQTPRYLIKTRGQQVTLSCSPISGHRSVSWYQQTPGQGLQFLFEYFSETQRNKGNFPGRFSGRQFSNSRSEMNVSTLELGDSALYLCASSWEMDSGNTIYFGEGSWLTVV.

The chain joins TRBV15 to TRBJ2-2; maybe TRBD2 (6 bases). The CDR3 has 13 residues. V was trimmed by 3 bases and J by 9 bases, leaving 11 bases between them. CDR1 is LNHNV and CDR2 is YYDKDF in the germline V gene (reference sequence). In DNA form, the CDR3 reads TGTGCCACCAGCAGTATGGGGGGAAGGGAGCTGTTTTTT. It is translated as CATSSMGGRELFF.